This record covers a single T cell receptor beta chain. These data come from a study of blood T cell repertoires in COVID-19. Study-level information: The United States, Italy and Spain provided the acute and convalescent COVID-19 samples. T cells, B-cell-depleted T cells, or PBMCs provided the cDNA or gDNA that served as material.

The CDR3 is made up of 16 amino acids. Germline CDR1 reads LNHDA; CDR2 reads SQIVND (reference sequence). J was trimmed by 7 bases and V by 3 bases; bases with no gene match: 5. As processed by the authors: Reference gene primer amplification gave nucleated cell count estimates. TCRdb keeps only in-frame clones here, not all; method: immunoSEQ multiplex PCR. V and J calls and clone size follow that table, whereas D and trimming were derived from the DNA. The repertoire holds 150,000 or so clones, 70% to 90% seen once, with 2% to 3% in the top ten. This TCR came from a woman in her 70s with acute or convalescent COVID-19. This chain uses TRBV19 with TRBJ2-1; 14 nucleotides align to TRBD2. The sequenced sample consisted of peripheral blood. The DNA for the CDR3 is TGTGCCAGTAGTATGACTAGCGGGGGGGGAATAAATGAGCAGTTCTTC. It encodes CASSMTSGGGINEQFF.